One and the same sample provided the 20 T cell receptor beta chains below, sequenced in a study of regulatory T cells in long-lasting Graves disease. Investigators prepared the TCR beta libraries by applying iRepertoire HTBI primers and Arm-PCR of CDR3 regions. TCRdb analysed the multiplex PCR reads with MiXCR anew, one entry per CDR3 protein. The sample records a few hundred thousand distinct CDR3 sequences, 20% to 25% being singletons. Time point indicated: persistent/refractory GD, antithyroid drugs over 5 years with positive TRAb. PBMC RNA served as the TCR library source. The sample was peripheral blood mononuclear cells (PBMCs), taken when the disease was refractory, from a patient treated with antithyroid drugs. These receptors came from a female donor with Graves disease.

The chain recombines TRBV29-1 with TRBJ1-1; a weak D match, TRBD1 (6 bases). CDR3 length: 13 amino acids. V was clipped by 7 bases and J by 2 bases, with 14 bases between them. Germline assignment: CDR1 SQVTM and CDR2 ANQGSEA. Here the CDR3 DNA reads TGCAGCGCAACCAAACAGGGTAACACTGAAGCTTTCTTT. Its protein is CSATKQGNTEAFF.

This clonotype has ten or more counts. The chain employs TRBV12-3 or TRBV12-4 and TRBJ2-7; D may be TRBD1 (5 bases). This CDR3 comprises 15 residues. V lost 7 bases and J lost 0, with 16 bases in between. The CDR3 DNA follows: TGTGCCAGCAAAAATGGGGCAGTGAACTCCTACGAGCAGTACTTC. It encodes CASKNGAVNSYEQYF.

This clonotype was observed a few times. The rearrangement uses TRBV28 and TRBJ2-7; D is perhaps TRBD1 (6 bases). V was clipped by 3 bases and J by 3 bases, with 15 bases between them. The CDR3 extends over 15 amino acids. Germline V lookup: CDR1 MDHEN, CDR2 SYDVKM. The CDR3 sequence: CASSFLGDTYYEQYF. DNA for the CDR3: TGTGCCAGCAGTTTTCTTGGGGACACTTACTACGAGCAGTACTTC.

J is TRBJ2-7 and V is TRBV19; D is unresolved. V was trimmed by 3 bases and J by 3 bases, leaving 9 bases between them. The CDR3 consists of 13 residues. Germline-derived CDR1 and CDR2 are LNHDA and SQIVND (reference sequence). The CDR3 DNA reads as TGTGCCAGTAGTATGAGCCAGAACTACGAGCAGTACTTC. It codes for CASSMSQNYEQYF.

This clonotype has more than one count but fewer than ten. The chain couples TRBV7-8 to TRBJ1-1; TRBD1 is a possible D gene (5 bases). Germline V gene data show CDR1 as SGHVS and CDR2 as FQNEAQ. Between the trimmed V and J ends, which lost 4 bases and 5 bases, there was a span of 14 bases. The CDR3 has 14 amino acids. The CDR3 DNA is TGTGCCAGCAGCTCCCCCCCCGGGGGGACTGAAGCTTTCTTT. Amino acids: CASSSPPGGTEAFF. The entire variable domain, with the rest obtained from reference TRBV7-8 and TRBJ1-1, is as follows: GAGVSQSPRYKVAKRGQDVALRCDPISGHVSLFWYQQALGQGPEFLTYFQNEAQLDKSGLPSDRFFAERPEGSVSTLKIQRTQQEDSAVYLCASSSPPGGTEAFFGQGTRLTVV.

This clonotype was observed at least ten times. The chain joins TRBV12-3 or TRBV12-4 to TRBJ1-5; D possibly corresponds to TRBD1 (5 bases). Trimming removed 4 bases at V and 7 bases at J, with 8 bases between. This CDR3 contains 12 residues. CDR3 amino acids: CASSWGGQPQHF. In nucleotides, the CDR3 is TGTGCCAGCAGTTGGGGCGGACAGCCCCAGCATTTT.

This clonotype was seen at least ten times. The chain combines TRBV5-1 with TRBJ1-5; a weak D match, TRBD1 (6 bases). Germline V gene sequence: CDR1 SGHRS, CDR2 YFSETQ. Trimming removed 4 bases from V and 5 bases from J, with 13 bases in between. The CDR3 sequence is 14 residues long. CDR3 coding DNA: TGCGCCAGCAGCCCAGGGGAGGGTTATCAGCCCCAGCATTTT. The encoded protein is CASSPGEGYQPQHF.

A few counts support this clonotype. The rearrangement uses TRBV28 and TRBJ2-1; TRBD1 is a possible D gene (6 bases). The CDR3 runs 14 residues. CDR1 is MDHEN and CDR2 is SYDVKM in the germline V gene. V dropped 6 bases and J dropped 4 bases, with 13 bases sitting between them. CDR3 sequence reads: CASSKQGIYNEQFF. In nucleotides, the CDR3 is TGTGCCAGCAGCAAGCAGGGGATTTACAATGAGCAGTTCTTC. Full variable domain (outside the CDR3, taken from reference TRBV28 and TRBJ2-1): DVKVTQSSRYLVKRTGEKVFLECVQDMDHENMFWYRQDPGLGLRLIYFSYDVKMKEKGDIPEGYSVSREKKERFSLILESASTNQTSMYLCASSKQGIYNEQFFGPGTRLTVL.

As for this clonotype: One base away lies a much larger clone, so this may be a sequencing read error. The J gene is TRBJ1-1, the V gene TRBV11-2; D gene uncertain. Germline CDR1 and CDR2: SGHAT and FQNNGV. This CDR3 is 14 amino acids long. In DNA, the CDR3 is TGTGCCGGCAGCTTTCAAGTCATGAACACTGAAGCTTTCTTT. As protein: CAGSFQVMNTEAFF.

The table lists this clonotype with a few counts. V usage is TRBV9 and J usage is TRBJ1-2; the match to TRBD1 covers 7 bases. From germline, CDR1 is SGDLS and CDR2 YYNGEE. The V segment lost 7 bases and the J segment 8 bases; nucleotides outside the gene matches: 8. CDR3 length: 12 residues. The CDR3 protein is CASEGGAHGYTF. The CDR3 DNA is TGTGCCAGCGAAGGGGGCGCCCACGGCTACACCTTC.

CDR3 DNA sequence: TGTGCCAGCAGCCCCTGGGACCCTTCCTACGAGCAGTACTTC. Translated: CASSPWDPSYEQYF. The chain carries TRBV9 and TRBJ2-7; D might be TRBD1 or TRBD2, each matching 5 bases. V lost 4 bases to trimming and J lost 1 base, with 12 bases between them. Germline-derived CDR1 and CDR2 are SGDLS and YYNGEE. CDR3 length: 14 residues.

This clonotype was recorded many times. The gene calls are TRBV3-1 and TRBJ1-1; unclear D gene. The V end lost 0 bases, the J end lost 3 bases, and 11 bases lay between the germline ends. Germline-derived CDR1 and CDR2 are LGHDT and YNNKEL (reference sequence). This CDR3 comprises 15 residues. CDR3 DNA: TGTGCCAGCAGCCAAGATCTGCAGGCTCACACTGAAGCTTTCTTT. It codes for CASSQDLQAHTEAFF.

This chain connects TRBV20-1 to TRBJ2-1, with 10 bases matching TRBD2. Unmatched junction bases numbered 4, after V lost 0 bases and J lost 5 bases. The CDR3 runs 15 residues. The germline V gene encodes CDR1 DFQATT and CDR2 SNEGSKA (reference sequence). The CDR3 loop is CSARESLAGNNEQFF. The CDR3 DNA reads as TGCAGTGCTAGAGAGTCACTAGCGGGGAACAATGAGCAGTTCTTC.

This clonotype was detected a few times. CDR3 loop: CASRGDRYTF. The CDR3 DNA sequence: TGTGCCAGCAGAGGGGACCGCTACACCTTC. The J gene is TRBJ1-2, the V gene TRBV6-1, with D perhaps TRBD1 (5 bases). The germline V and J ends were trimmed by 6 bases and 9 bases, with 8 bases remaining between them. Germline V lookup: CDR1 MNHNS, CDR2 SASEGT. The CDR3 totals 10 residues.

The CDR3: CASSFQGARSNQPQHF. Written as DNA, the CDR3 is TGTGCCAGCAGTTTCCAGGGGGCGCGTAGCAATCAGCCCCAGCATTTT. This chain joins TRBV28 and TRBJ1-5; 8 bases agree with TRBD1. V lost 3 bases to trimming and J lost 0 bases; unmatched junction nucleotides: 4. The germline CDR1 and CDR2 sequences are MDHEN and SYDVKM. The CDR3 sequence is 16 residues long.

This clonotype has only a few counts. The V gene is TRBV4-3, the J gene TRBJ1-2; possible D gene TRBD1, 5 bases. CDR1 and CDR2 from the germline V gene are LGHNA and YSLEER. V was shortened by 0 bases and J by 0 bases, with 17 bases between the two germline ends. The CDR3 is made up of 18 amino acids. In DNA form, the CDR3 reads TGCGCCAGCAGCCAAGATGTACAGGCCGATCCGACTAACTATGGCTACACCTTC. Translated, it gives CASSQDVQADPTNYGYTF.

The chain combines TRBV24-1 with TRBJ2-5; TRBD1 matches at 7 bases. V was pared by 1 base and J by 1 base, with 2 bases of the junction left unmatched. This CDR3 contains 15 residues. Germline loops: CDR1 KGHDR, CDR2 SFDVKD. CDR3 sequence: CATSDFRGLQETQYF. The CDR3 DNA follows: TGTGCCACCAGTGATTTTAGGGGGCTCCAAGAGACCCAGTACTTC.

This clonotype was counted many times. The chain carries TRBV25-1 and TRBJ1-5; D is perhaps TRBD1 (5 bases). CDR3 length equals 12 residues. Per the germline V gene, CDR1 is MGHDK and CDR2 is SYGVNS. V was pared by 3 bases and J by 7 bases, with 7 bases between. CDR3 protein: CASSDGDQPQHF. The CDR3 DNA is TGTGCCAGCAGTGACGGGGACCAGCCCCAGCATTTT. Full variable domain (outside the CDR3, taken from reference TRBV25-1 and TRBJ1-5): EADIYQTPRYLVIGTGKKITLECSQTMGHDKMYWYQQDPGMELHLIHYSYGVNSTEKGDLSSESTVSRIRTEHFPLTLESARPSHTSQYLCASSDGDQPQHFGDGTRLSIL.

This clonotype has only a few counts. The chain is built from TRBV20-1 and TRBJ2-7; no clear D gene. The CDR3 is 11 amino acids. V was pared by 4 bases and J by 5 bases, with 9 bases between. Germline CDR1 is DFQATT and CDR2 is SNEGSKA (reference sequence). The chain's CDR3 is CSAIVRNEQYF. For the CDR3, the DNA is TGCAGTGCTATCGTAAGGAACGAGCAGTACTTC.

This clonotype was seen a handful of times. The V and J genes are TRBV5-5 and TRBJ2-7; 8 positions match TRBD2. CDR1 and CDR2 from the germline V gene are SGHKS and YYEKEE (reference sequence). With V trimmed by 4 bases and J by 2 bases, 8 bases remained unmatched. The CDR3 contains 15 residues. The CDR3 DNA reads TGTGCCAGCAGCGACCCTAGCGGGCAGACCTACGAGCAGTACTTC. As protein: CASSDPSGQTYEQYF.